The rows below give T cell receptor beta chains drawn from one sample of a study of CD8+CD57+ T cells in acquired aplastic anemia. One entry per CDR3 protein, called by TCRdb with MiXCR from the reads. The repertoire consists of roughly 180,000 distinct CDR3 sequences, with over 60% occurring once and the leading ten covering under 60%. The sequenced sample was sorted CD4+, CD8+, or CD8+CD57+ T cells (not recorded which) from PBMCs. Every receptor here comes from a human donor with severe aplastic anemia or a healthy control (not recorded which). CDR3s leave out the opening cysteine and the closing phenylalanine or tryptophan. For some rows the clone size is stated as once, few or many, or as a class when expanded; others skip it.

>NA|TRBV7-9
ASSSGTGYT
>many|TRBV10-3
AISEGTEQF
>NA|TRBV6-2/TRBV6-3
ASSYRSMNTEAF
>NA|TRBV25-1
ASSELGGIQNNEAF
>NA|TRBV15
ATSRDPSGGYNEQF
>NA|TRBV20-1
SAPGTGSYNEQF
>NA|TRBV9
ASSFYICSAPGTSPEQY
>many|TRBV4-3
ASSQPRQGMANEKLF
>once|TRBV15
ATSRGGSQKLF
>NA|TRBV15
ATSSPGWGGEETQY
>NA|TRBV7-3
ASSSPGEEETQY
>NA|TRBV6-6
ASSFNRGPGEQY
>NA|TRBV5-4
ASSPGGGRGNTIY
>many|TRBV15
ATWGGYGYT
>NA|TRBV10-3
AISPDSINQPQH
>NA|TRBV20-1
SAREEKSPYEQY
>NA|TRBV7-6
ASSLNGLATQY
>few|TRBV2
ASSEQVVYEQY
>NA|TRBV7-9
ASSGGTGGEQF
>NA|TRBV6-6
ASHGIADTQC
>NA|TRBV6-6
ASSYMGRQDNEQF
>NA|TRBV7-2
ASSLVYRASSGNTIY
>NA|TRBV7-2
ASSLWPKETQY
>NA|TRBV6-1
ASRVTGLYGYT
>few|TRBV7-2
ASSGGETQY
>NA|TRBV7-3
ASSPPHLYEQY
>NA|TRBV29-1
SVFRPLTYEQY
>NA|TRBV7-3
ASSPSRSTEAF